The rows below give T cell receptor beta chains drawn from one sample of a study of PD-L1 blockade in urothelial cancer. Produced via immunoSEQ multiplex PCR; TCRdb's table is partial and in-frame only. This table holds about 44,000 clones, roughly 86% found once. The sample consisted of PBMCs, taken around atezolizumab (anti-PD-L1) treatment. These receptors all stem from a man in his 70s with urothelial cancer. Both conserved end residues are part of each CDR3. A D gene is named only where the DNA matches it firmly. Clone sizes are given selectively: once, few, many, or a class where the clone is expanded.

abundance	d_gene	len	v_gene	j_gene	CDR3nt	CDR3aa
-	-	15	TRBV5-1	TRBJ1-2	TGCGCCAGCAGCACGGTGGGGGGAGCAAACTATGGCTACACCTTC	CASSTVGGANYGYTF
-	TRBD2	16	TRBV13	TRBJ2-3	TGTGCCAGCAGCTCCCGACTAGCGGGGTTCACAGATACGCAGTATTTT	CASSSRLAGFTDTQYF
-	TRBD2	15	TRBV7-9	TRBJ2-5	TGTGCCAGCAGCTTCGGGCTAGCGGGACAAGAGACCCAGTACTTC	CASSFGLAGQETQYF
once	-	13	TRBV4-1	TRBJ1-2	TGCGCCAGCAGTCTGGACAGTTCCTATGGCTACACCTTC	CASSLDSSYGYTF
few	-	13	TRBV10-3	TRBJ2-1	TGTGCCATCAGTGAGTCGAATAGTCCCGAGCAGTTCTTC	CAISESNSPEQFF
few	-	13	TRBV4-1	TRBJ2-7	TGCGCCAGCAGCCAGGCAGGTGCCGCTGGGCAGTACTTC	CASSQAGAAGQYF
-	TRBD1	10	TRBV20-1	TRBJ2-3	TGCAGTGCTAGGAGGGACAGAGAGTATTTT	CSARRDREYF
-	TRBD2	16	TRBV28	TRBJ2-1	TGTGCCAGCAGCGGACTAGCGGCACAGGGGTACAATGAGCAGTTCTTC	CASSGLAAQGYNEQFF
-	-	16	TRBV12-1	TRBJ1-3	TGTGCCAGCAGCTTTGTTCGACTGTCCTCTGGAAACACCATATATTTT	CASSFVRLSSGNTIYF
medium-sized	-	16	TRBV4-3	TRBJ2-3	TGCGCCAGCAGCCCAGAGGGGGCGGGGGGCGCAGATACGCAGTATTTT	CASSPEGAGGADTQYF
-	TRBD1	17	TRBV30	TRBJ1-2	TGTGCCTGGAAATTCCAGACAGGGGGTCGAGCGAACTATGGCTACACCTTC	CAWKFQTGGRANYGYTF
-	-	15	TRBV7-6	TRBJ2-2	TGTGCCAGCAGCTCTCAAACCACAGGGACCGGGGAGCTGTTTTTT	CASSSQTTGTGELFF
-	-	12	TRBV6-1	TRBJ1-4	TGTGCCAGCAGTTTCCGGGATGAAAAACTGTTTTTT	CASSFRDEKLFF
few	-	15	TRBV10-3	TRBJ1-2	TGTGCCATCAGTGAGATAGAGGGTTCTAACTATGGCTACACCTTC	CAISEIEGSNYGYTF
-	-	16	TRBV4-1	TRBJ2-1	TGCGCCAGCAGCCAAGATGGAATAGCGGATTACAATGAGCAGTTCTTC	CASSQDGIADYNEQFF
-	TRBD2	13	TRBV5-4	TRBJ2-1	TGTGCCAGCAGCTTGACGGGACTAGCGGAGCAGTTCTTC	CASSLTGLAEQFF
-	TRBD2	17	TRBV11-2	TRBJ2-5	TGTGCCAGCACCCCTGGTAGGACTAGCGGGACGGAAGAGACCCAGTACTTC	CASTPGRTSGTEETQYF
once	-	16	TRBV19	TRBJ2-1	TGTGCCAGTAGTATAGTAACTGGGGCGCGCTACAATGAGCAGTTCTTC	CASSIVTGARYNEQFF
-	-	15	TRBV13	TRBJ2-3	TGTGCCAGCAGCCGACGCGGGGGCGATACAGATACGCAGTATTTT	CASSRRGGDTDTQYF
-	-	16	TRBV30	TRBJ2-6	TGTGCCTGGACTCGGGACTCCTACTCTGGGGCCAACGTCCTGACTTTC	CAWTRDSYSGANVLTF
-	-	14	TRBV21-1	TRBJ1-1	TGTGCCAGCAGCAATAGAATTCGGAGTATCGGAGCTTTCTTT	CASSNRIRSIGAFF
once	-	16	TRBV5-6	TRBJ2-3	TGTGCCAGCAGCTTACGTGGTTTGGCCACCACAGATACGCAGTATTTT	CASSLRGLATTDTQYF
-	TRBD1	15	TRBV7-2	TRBJ1-2	TGTGCCAGCAGTTCCGGACAGGGTGAAGTCTATGGCTACACCTTC	CASSSGQGEVYGYTF
once	-	15	TRBV11-2	TRBJ1-3	TGTGCCAGCAGCTTATTACAGGGATTTGGAAACACCATATATTTT	CASSLLQGFGNTIYF
-	-	14	TRBV28	TRBJ2-1	TGTGCCAGCACGGACAGTCGGGGAAATGATGAGCAGTTCTTC	CASTDSRGNDEQFF
-	TRBD1	16	TRBV27	TRBJ2-5	TGTGCCAGCAGTTTCCCGGGACAGGGGTACCAAGAGACCCAGTACTTC	CASSFPGQGYQETQYF
-	-	16	TRBV14	TRBJ2-2	TGTGCCAGCAGCCAAGTTCCAGACTACAGTGGCGGGGAGCTGTTTTTT	CASSQVPDYSGGELFF
-	TRBD1	15	TRBV9	TRBJ1-3	TGTGCCAGCGCCCCGGGCAGGGGGAGTGGAAACACCATATATTTT	CASAPGRGSGNTIYF
-	TRBD2	19	TRBV2	TRBJ2-1	TGTGCCAGCAGATCGAGCCGGGGATTAGGGACTAGGAAGGACAATGAGCAGTTCTTC	CASRSSRGLGTRKDNEQFF
-	TRBD1	15	TRBV6-1	TRBJ1-5	TGTGCCAGCAGTGAATGGGGGACAGGGGGGCAGCCCCAGCATTTT	CASSEWGTGGQPQHF
-	-	16	TRBV27	TRBJ2-6	TGTGCCAGCAGTTTATCAGGGGCAGCTGGGGCCAACGTCCTGACTTTC	CASSLSGAAGANVLTF
-	-	15	TRBV6-1	TRBJ2-5	TGTGCCAGCAGACCAATAGTTCCGGGACAAGAGACCCAGTACTTC	CASRPIVPGQETQYF
once	-	13	TRBV2	TRBJ1-4	TGTGCCAGCACCGGGGAGACTAATGAAAAACTGTTTTTT	CASTGETNEKLFF
-	-	17	TRBV7-2	TRBJ1-3	TGTGCCAGCAGCTCTCCGCCGCCGCAAGCGATTGGAAACACCATATATTTT	CASSSPPPQAIGNTIYF
few	TRBD1	16	TRBV5-1	TRBJ1-1	TGCGCCAGCAGCTTACCATTCGGACAGGGGAACACTGAAGCTTTCTTT	CASSLPFGQGNTEAFF
-	-	13	TRBV30	TRBJ1-1	TGTGCCTGGAGTGTAAACACGAACACTGAAGCTTTCTTT	CAWSVNTNTEAFF
few	-	16	TRBV4-3	TRBJ1-3	TGCGCCAGCAGCCCCCAGGTAGGGAGCTCTGGAAACACCATATATTTT	CASSPQVGSSGNTIYF
-	-	14	TRBV5-1	TRBJ1-2	TGCGCCAGCAGCTTGATGCAAACAGCCTATGGCTACACCTTC	CASSLMQTAYGYTF
once	TRBD1	14	TRBV6-4	TRBJ1-2	TGTGCCAGCAGTGCCGGACAGGGAAACTATGGCTACACCTTC	CASSAGQGNYGYTF
few	-	11	TRBV20-1	TRBJ2-7	TGCAGTGCTAGTCTGAGCTACGAGCAGTACTTC	CSASLSYEQYF
few	-	15	TRBV7-3	TRBJ2-5	TGTGCCAGCAGCTTAGGGGGCAGGTTTGTCGAGACCCAGTACTTC	CASSLGGRFVETQYF
-	TRBD2	18	TRBV5-6	TRBJ2-1	TGTGCCAGCAGCGGCGGGGGAAGGACATTCAGCTCCTACAATGAGCAGTTCTTC	CASSGGGRTFSSYNEQFF
-	-	16	TRBV19	TRBJ2-1	TGTGCCAGTAGTGCGGGCCCTGGGCAGCCGTACAATGAGCAGTTCTTC	CASSAGPGQPYNEQFF
-	TRBD2	15	TRBV6-6	TRBJ2-1	TGTGCCAGCAGCCGACAGACTAGCGGGAGGTATGAGCAGTTCTTC	CASSRQTSGRYEQFF
few	-	13	TRBV30	TRBJ1-6	TGTGCCTGGAATTGGCAGGGTGACTCACCCCTCCACTTT	CAWNWQGDSPLHF
-	-	14	TRBV12-5	TRBJ2-1	TGTGCTAGTGGAAAAGGAGCGGACTACAATGAGCAGTTCTTC	CASGKGADYNEQFF
once	TRBD2	12	TRBV5-1	TRBJ2-1	TGCGCCAGCACTAGCGGGGGCAATGAGCAGTTCTTC	CASTSGGNEQFF
-	-	14	TRBV30	TRBJ1-2	TGTGCCTGGAGTGTTGTAGCGCCGGGGTATGGCTACACCTTC	CAWSVVAPGYGYTF
-	-	15	TRBV30	TRBJ2-3	TGTGCCTGGAGTGCCGACAGGTTCAGCACAGATACGCAGTATTTT	CAWSADRFSTDTQYF
-	TRBD1	15	TRBV28	TRBJ1-2	TGTGCCAGCAGTTTAAGGGTCCAGGGGGCCTATGGCTACACCTTC	CASSLRVQGAYGYTF
-	TRBD2	17	TRBV5-1	TRBJ2-2	TGCGCCAGCAGCCTGACTAGCGGGAGGATGAACACCGGGGAGCTGTTTTTT	CASSLTSGRMNTGELFF
-	-	16	TRBV7-2	TRBJ1-1	TGTGCCAGCAGCCGGGGGGGCATGGGATCGAACACTGAAGCTTTCTTT	CASSRGGMGSNTEAFF
-	TRBD1	14	TRBV5-1	TRBJ1-5	TGCGCCAGCAGCATAGGGACAGGAGGTCAGCCCCAGCATTTT	CASSIGTGGQPQHF
-	TRBD1	15	TRBV4-3	TRBJ2-4	TGCGCCAGCAGTGCTAAGAGGGGGCCTACAAACATTCAGTACTTC	CASSAKRGPTNIQYF
-	-	16	TRBV21-1	TRBJ2-1	TGTGCCAGCAGCAAGGGACTAGCGGGGTTTGGCAATGAGCAGTTCTTC	CASSKGLAGFGNEQFF